Each of the 15 T cell receptor beta chains below was sequenced from the same sample in a study of cytomegalovirus exposure and HLA in healthy donors. The PCR contained 60 Vbeta and 13 Jbeta primers. This table comes from immunoSEQ multiplex PCR, and its TCRdb copy is limited to in-frame clones, with some not included. The sample has approximately 38,000 clones, around three fifths seen once. Sequenced material: PBMCs. The receptors were gathered from a man between 50 and 59 years old in good health and CMV-seropositive.

This sequence joins TRBV10-3 and TRBJ1-1; tentative D call: TRBD1 (5 bases). The V gene's germline CDR1 is ENHRY and CDR2 SYGVKD. The CDR3 is 12 amino acids. The CDR3 region is CAGGAGLAEAFF. The CDR3 DNA sequence: TGTGCGGGGGGAGCAGGGCTCGCTGAAGCTTTCTTT.

A single count supports this clone. V gene TRBV7-3 combines with J gene TRBJ1-2; D perhaps matches TRBD1 (5 bases). The CDR3 runs 14 residues. V was shortened by 1 base and J by 3 bases, with 9 bases between the two germline ends. Germline V CDR1 and CDR2: SGHTA, FQGTGA. The CDR3 sequence: CASSLRGSYYGYTF. In DNA form, the CDR3 reads TGTGCCAGCAGCTTAAGGGGCTCCTACTATGGCTACACCTTC.

The chain is built from TRBV9 and TRBJ2-3; no clear D gene. The germline gives CDR1 SGDLS, CDR2 YYNGEE. Deletions cut 4 bases from V and 3 bases from J, with 12 bases between. The CDR3 totals 14 residues. CDR3 bases: TGTGCCAGCAGCTCACGACACCAGACAGATACGCAGTATTTT. As protein: CASSSRHQTDTQYF.

This sequence joins TRBV7-9 and TRBJ2-7, with D possibly being TRBD1 (7 bases). The CDR3 totals 14 residues. V lost 5 bases to trimming and J lost 6 bases, with 17 bases between them. CDR1 and CDR2 (germline): SEHNR, FQNEAQ (reference sequence). Here the CDR3 reads CASSQGGSNIEQYF. DNA of the CDR3: TGTGCCAGCAGCCAGGGGGGATCTAACATCGAGCAGTACTTC.

The J gene is TRBJ2-1, the V gene TRBV29-1, with D tentatively TRBD2 (5 bases). V lost 2 bases to trimming and J lost 4 bases, with 6 bases between them. The CDR3 spans 12 residues. Germline CDR1 and CDR2: SQVTM and ANQGSEA. The CDR3 sequence: CSVEREYNEQFF. The CDR3 nucleotides are TGCAGCGTTGAAAGGGAGTACAATGAGCAGTTCTTC.

The chain recombines TRBV10-3 with TRBJ1-5; D uncertain. CDR1 and CDR2 from the germline V gene are ENHRY and SYGVKD. The CDR3 runs to 14 residues. Trimming pared 6 bases from V and 2 bases from J, leaving 11 bases between. The CDR3 sequence: CAISQVGGNQPQHF. The CDR3 coding sequence is TGTGCCATCAGCCAGGTCGGGGGCAATCAGCCCCAGCATTTT.

The V gene is TRBV14, the J gene TRBJ2-7, with 9 bases matching TRBD2. V lost 1 base to trimming and J lost 3 bases; unmatched junction nucleotides: 7. The CDR3 length is 16 residues. Germline V gene lookup returns CDR1 SGHDN and CDR2 FVKESK. For the CDR3, the DNA is TGTGCCAGCAGCCAAGTAACGCGGGGGGGCCTCTACGAGCAGTACTTC. Translating gives CASSQVTRGGLYEQYF.

Only a few counts were recorded for this clone. This chain joins TRBV4-1 and TRBJ2-3, with TRBD2 matching 12 bases. With 2 bases clipped from V and 0 bases from J, the junction kept 9 bases outside the gene matches. This CDR3 comprises 19 residues. The germline V gene encodes CDR1 MGHRA and CDR2 YSYEKL. The CDR3, as DNA: TGCGCCAGCAGCCAAAAGACTAGCGGGGGCTCAGGGAGCACAGATACGCAGTATTTT. Protein product: CASSQKTSGGSGSTDTQYF.

This clone has a handful of counts. This chain links TRBV9 with TRBJ1-2; perhaps TRBD1 as D (6 bases). The germline V gene has CDR1 SGDLS and CDR2 YYNGEE. Between the trimmed V and J ends, which lost 3 bases and 6 bases, there was a span of 15 bases. This CDR3 spans 14 amino acids. The CDR3 nucleotides are TGTGCCAGCAGCGCACAGGGTCAGATGGATGGCTACACCTTC. Amino acids: CASSAQGQMDGYTF.

The V and J genes are TRBV18 and TRBJ1-1; no definite D call. Trimming removed 3 bases at V and 1 base at J, with 6 bases between. This CDR3 comprises 13 residues. CDR1 and CDR2 from the germline V gene are KGHSH and LQKENI. CDR3 sequence reads: CASSPIRNTEAFF. Here the CDR3 DNA reads TGTGCCAGCTCACCGATCAGGAACACTGAAGCTTTCTTT.

This clone has just a few counts. J is TRBJ2-7 and V is TRBV27; a weak D match, TRBD1 (6 bases). The V gene's germline CDR1 is MNHEY and CDR2 SMNVEV (reference sequence). The CDR3 extends over 12 amino acids. Trimming took 5 bases from V and 6 from J, leaving 11 bases between them. CDR3 loop: CASSAQGTEQYF. Here the CDR3 DNA reads TGTGCCAGCAGTGCACAGGGAACCGAGCAGTACTTC.

The J gene is TRBJ1-1, the V gene TRBV27; 7 bases align to TRBD1. After removal of 5 bases from V and 4 bases from J, the junction contained 4 bases not matched to a gene. This CDR3 contains 13 residues. CDR1 is MNHEY, CDR2 SMNVEV, per germline (reference sequence). The CDR3 here is CASSRQGVTEAFF. The CDR3 coding sequence is TGTGCCAGCAGTAGACAGGGAGTCACTGAAGCTTTCTTT.

V and J are TRBV29-1 and TRBJ1-1; D perhaps matches TRBD1 (5 bases). Deletions cut 4 bases from V and 1 base from J, with 13 bases between. CDR1 and CDR2 (germline): SQVTM, ANQGSEA. This CDR3 comprises 14 residues. The CDR3 nucleotides read TGCAGCGTTGGGCAGGGAGGTGGGAACACTGAAGCTTTCTTT. Translating gives CSVGQGGGNTEAFF.

The CDR3 reads CASSLRDRASTDTQYF. CDR3 coding DNA: TGTGCCAGCAGCTTAAGGGACAGGGCTAGCACAGATACGCAGTATTTT. The chain links TRBV7-8 to TRBJ2-3; 9 bases are shared with TRBD1. V shed 2 bases and J 0 bases; nucleotides not matched to a gene: 3. Germline V gene sequence: CDR1 SGHVS, CDR2 FQNEAQ. This CDR3 region has 16 residues. Full variable domain (rest looked up from reference TRBV7-8 and TRBJ2-3): GAGVSQSPRYKVAKRGQDVALRCDPISGHVSLFWYQQALGQGPEFLTYFQNEAQLDKSGLPSDRFFAERPEGSVSTLKIQRTQQEDSAVYLCASSLRDRASTDTQYFGPGTRLTVL.

This clone was seen only once. The J gene is TRBJ2-3, the V gene TRBV6-6; D possibly corresponds to TRBD2 (6 bases). The CDR3 covers 15 residues. The germline CDR1 and CDR2 sequences are MNHNY and SVGAGI (reference sequence). Deletions cut 4 bases from V and 1 base from J, with 12 bases between. CDR3 in amino acids: CASSSVTGGTDTQYF. In DNA, the CDR3 is TGTGCCAGCAGTTCGGTAACGGGAGGCACAGATACGCAGTATTTT.